The 20 T cell receptor beta chains below come from one sample, sequenced in a study of OX40 agonist ivuxolimab in advanced cancers. The method was the immunoSEQ multiplex PCR assay. TCRdb re-hosts the immuneACCESS table, in-frame sequences only. Its copies lack some clones; in the studies checked, an unresolved V gene accounts for under half of them, and the cause for the rest is not known. The sample has tens of thousands of clones on record, roughly 87% of them singletons. Clones ranked in the top ten supply around 16% of the sample. Material: CD4+ or CD8+ T cells sorted from blood, obtained in a trial of the OX40 agonist ivuxolimab. These receptors were collected from an adult with an advanced solid tumor such as melanoma, head and neck, liver or kidney cancer.

This chain joins TRBV30 and TRBJ1-2; no clear D. This CDR3 region has 10 residues. The germline V gene has CDR1 GTSNPN and CDR2 SVGIG (reference sequence). Trimming took 3 bases from V and 8 from J, leaving 7 bases between them. Here the CDR3 DNA reads TGTGCCTGGAGGGGCCGGGGCTACACCTTC. Its translation is CAWRGRGYTF.

This chain links TRBV2 with TRBJ2-1; no clear D gene. The germline gives CDR1 SNHLY, CDR2 FYNNEI. The CDR3 loop spans 12 amino acids. V lost 5 bases and J 8 bases, leaving 10 bases between the germline ends. CDR3: CASSLQRYEQFF. The CDR3 DNA reads TGTGCCAGCAGTCTTCAGCGTTATGAGCAGTTCTTC.

This chain connects TRBV5-1 to TRBJ2-7; possible D gene TRBD2, 6 bases. This CDR3 is built from 15 residues. V was clipped by 1 base and J by 3 bases, with 14 bases between them. Germline V lookup: CDR1 SGHRS, CDR2 YFSETQ. In nucleotides, the CDR3 is TGCGCCAGCAGCTTGCGCCCGACTAGTAGCTACGAGCAGTACTTC. Translated: CASSLRPTSSYEQYF.

CDR3 amino acids: CASSAQTAGEAQHF. In DNA form, the CDR3 reads TGTGCCAGCAGCGCCCAGACAGCCGGGGAGGCCCAGCATTTT. The rearrangement uses TRBV25-1 and TRBJ1-5; the D gene is possibly TRBD1 (5 bases). V was cut by 6 bases and J by 11 bases, with 20 bases left in between. The length of the CDR3 is 14 residues. CDR1 MGHDK and CDR2 SYGVNS come from the germline V gene.

This clone ranks as medium-sized (0.01 to 0.1%). The V gene is TRBV7-9, the J gene TRBJ2-7; TRBD1 matches at 9 bases. The CDR3 totals 14 residues. Per the germline V gene, CDR1 is SEHNR and CDR2 is FQNEAQ (reference sequence). The V gene end was trimmed by 5 bases and the J gene end by 3 bases; junction bases not matched to a gene: 5. CDR3 DNA: TGTGCCAGCAGCAGTACAGGGGGCTTCTACGAGCAGTACTTC. It yields the protein CASSSTGGFYEQYF.

The J gene is TRBJ2-7, the V gene TRBV11-2, with no clear D. Between the trimmed V and J ends, which lost 3 bases and 2 bases, there was a span of 17 bases. This CDR3 is 16 amino acids long. The germline V gene has CDR1 SGHAT and CDR2 FQNNGV. The CDR3 coding sequence is TGTGCCAGCAGCTTCGGCGGAAACGGCGAGACCTACGAGCAGTACTTC. Its translation is CASSFGGNGETYEQYF.

This clone has a single count. The chain employs TRBV4-1 and TRBJ1-5, with D possibly being TRBD1 (5 bases). The CDR3 loop spans 17 amino acids. Germline CDR1 is MGHRA and CDR2 is YSYEKL. Trimming removed 2 bases at V and 4 bases at J, with 18 bases between. CDR3 in amino acids: CASSQPSWGTLNQPQHF. The CDR3 DNA sequence: TGCGCCAGCAGCCAACCCTCCTGGGGGACGCTAAATCAGCCCCAGCATTTT.

This chain joins TRBV5-1 and TRBJ2-2; TRBD2 matches 8 bases. The CDR3 covers 16 residues. The germline V gene encodes CDR1 SGHRS and CDR2 YFSETQ. Trimming took 3 bases from V and 7 from J; bases not matched to a gene: 11. Here the CDR3 DNA reads TGCGCCAGCAGCTCGCAGCCGGGACTAGATGTCGGGGAGCTGTTTTTT. Translating gives CASSSQPGLDVGELFF.

J is TRBJ2-7 and V is TRBV5-4, with TRBD1 identical over 9 bases. Germline V lookup: CDR1 SGHNT, CDR2 YYREEE (reference sequence). This CDR3 is 14 amino acids long. Trimming cost V 2 bases and J 2 bases; bases outside gene matches: 2. CDR3 sequence reads: CASSFGQGTYEQYF. The DNA of the CDR3 is TGTGCCAGCAGCTTCGGACAGGGGACCTACGAGCAGTACTTC.

This clone was counted once. Within the sample, other DNA sequences also encode this same CDR3. The chain employs TRBV5-6 and TRBJ2-1; TRBD2 matches 9 bases. V shed 3 bases, J shed 4 bases, and the junction held 5 bases outside the gene matches. This CDR3 spans 15 amino acids. Germline V gene sequence: CDR1 SGHDT, CDR2 YYEEEE. This chain's CDR3 is CASSSLAGTYNEQFF. The DNA for the CDR3 is TGTGCCAGCAGCTCACTAGCGGGTACTTACAATGAGCAGTTCTTC.

J is TRBJ2-7 and V is TRBV5-1; D is unclear. The V gene's germline CDR1 is SGHRS and CDR2 YFSETQ. This CDR3 is 13 amino acids long. V lost 4 bases and J 3 bases, leaving 11 bases between the germline ends. CDR3 DNA: TGCGCCAGCAGCCCCTTGGGTCGCTACGAGCAGTACTTC. Amino acids: CASSPLGRYEQYF.

The chain recombines TRBV28 with TRBJ2-1, with D perhaps TRBD2 (7 bases). Trimming removed 4 bases from V and 6 bases from J, with 16 bases in between. The V gene's germline CDR1 is MDHEN and CDR2 SYDVKM. The CDR3 length is 15 residues. CDR3: CASSSHLGGANEQFF. DNA for the CDR3: TGTGCCAGCAGTTCTCACCTAGGGGGGGCCAATGAGCAGTTCTTC.

The rearrangement uses TRBV7-9 and TRBJ2-7; 9 bases agree with TRBD1. There are 14 residues in the CDR3. The germline CDR1 and CDR2 sequences are SEHNR and FQNEAQ (reference sequence). V gave up 5 bases and J gave up 4 bases; unmatched junction bases: 6. The CDR3 bases are TGTGCCAGCAGCAGGACAGGGGCATTTTACGAGCAGTACTTC. This translates into CASSRTGAFYEQYF.

The chain uses TRBV29-1 and TRBJ2-7, with D maybe TRBD1 (6 bases). There are 17 residues in the CDR3. V lost 0 bases to trimming and J lost 3 bases, with 21 bases between them. The germline CDR1 and CDR2 sequences are SQVTM and ANQGSEA. The CDR3 region is CSVEDPTPRDIGYEQYF. The CDR3 bases are TGCAGCGTTGAAGATCCCACGCCCAGGGACATAGGCTACGAGCAGTACTTC.

About this clone: This specimen includes other DNA sequences encoding the same CDR3. This rearrangement joins TRBV19 to TRBJ1-1; D is unresolved. The CDR3 consists of 13 residues. V lost 2 bases to trimming and J lost 2 bases, with 6 bases between them. CDR1 is LNHDA, CDR2 SQIVND, per germline (reference sequence). The CDR3 nucleotides are TGTGCCAGTAGTATATCAGTAAACACTGAAGCTTTCTTT. It is translated as CASSISVNTEAFF.

The chain employs TRBV6-5 and TRBJ1-2; D unresolved. The length of the CDR3 is 15 residues. Germline V CDR1 and CDR2: MNHEY, SVGAGI. Between the trimmed V and J ends, which lost 6 bases and 8 bases, there was a span of 22 bases. The CDR3, as DNA: TGTGCCAGCAGGCATTATTTAGACGGACCTCAAGGCTACACCTTC. Translation: CASRHYLDGPQGYTF.

This rearrangement joins TRBV27 to TRBJ2-1, with D possibly being TRBD1 or TRBD2 (5 bases each). The V and J ends lost 5 bases and 8 bases respectively, with 16 bases between them. The CDR3 extends over 14 amino acids. Germline CDR1 reads MNHEY; CDR2 reads SMNVEV (reference sequence). CDR3 DNA sequence: TGTGCCAGCAGTCCCGGGACCTTCGAGGATGAGCAGTTCTTC. Amino acids: CASSPGTFEDEQFF.

This clone was seen once. V is TRBV28 and J is TRBJ2-1; 8 bases are a match to TRBD2. This CDR3 contains 12 residues. V gave up 6 bases and J gave up 10 bases; unmatched junction bases: 5. Looked up from germline, CDR1 is MDHEN and CDR2 is SYDVKM. CDR3 DNA: TGTGCCAGCAGCACCGGACTAGCCGAGCAGTTCTTC. Protein: CASSTGLAEQFF.

The V call is TRBV5-6, the J call TRBJ1-5; D gene ambiguous. In germline, CDR1 is SGHDT, CDR2 YYEEEE. V was trimmed by 2 bases and J by 0 bases, leaving 18 bases between them. The CDR3 covers 18 residues. The CDR3 spells CASSFRGSAVYSNQPQHF. The CDR3 DNA reads as TGTGCCAGCAGCTTCCGAGGGTCCGCGGTTTATAGCAATCAGCCCCAGCATTTT.

The CDR3 spells CASSARDGGDYEQYF. DNA of the CDR3: TGCGCCAGCAGCGCGAGGGACGGCGGGGACTACGAGCAGTACTTC. The rearrangement uses TRBV5-1 and TRBJ2-7; TRBD2 might be the D (6 bases). Between the trimmed V and J ends, which lost 4 bases and 3 bases, there was a span of 17 bases. CDR3 size: 15 residues. Germline V gene data show CDR1 as SGHRS and CDR2 as YFSETQ.